The 32 T cell receptor beta chains reported below all come from one sample, sequenced in a study of cytomegalovirus exposure and HLA in healthy donors. Researchers ran the PCR with 60 Vbeta and 13 Jbeta primers. Clones were read by immunoSEQ multiplex PCR, and TCRdb kept only the in-frame ones, dropping some. The sample shows about 140,000 clones, roughly four fifths of them seen only once. Specimen: PBMCs. These TCRs come from a man in his forties in good health and CMV-seropositive.

This rearrangement joins TRBV2 to TRBJ1-6; a weak D match, TRBD1 (6 bases). V was pared by 6 bases and J by 0 bases, with 9 bases between. Germline-derived CDR1 and CDR2 are SNHLY and FYNNEI. This CDR3 is 15 amino acids long. The CDR3 DNA reads TGTGCCAGCAGCCGAGGGGGCTCCTATAATTCACCCCTCCACTTT. It specifies CASSRGGSYNSPLHF. The full variable domain, its missing parts supplied by reference TRBV2 and TRBJ1-6, is EPEVTQTPSHQVTQMGQEVILRCVPISNHLYFYWYRQILGQKVEFLVSFYNNEISEKSEIFDDQFSVERPDGSNFTLKIRSTKLEDSAMYFCASSRGGSYNSPLHFGNGTRLTVT.

The chain is built from TRBV30 and TRBJ1-2; a possible D gene is TRBD1 (6 bases). V was clipped by 5 bases and J by 6 bases, with 19 bases between them. Looked up from germline, CDR1 is GTSNPN and CDR2 is SVGIG (reference sequence). CDR3 length: 14 amino acids. The DNA for the CDR3 is TGTGCCTGGTCGAGGGGGGGGCAGGCGGATGGCTACACCTTC. The encoded protein is CAWSRGGQADGYTF.

The V call is TRBV19, the J call TRBJ2-5; tentative D call: TRBD2 (6 bases). V dropped 4 bases and J dropped 3 bases, with 15 bases sitting between them. CDR3 size: 15 residues. CDR1 LNHDA and CDR2 SQIVND come from the germline V gene (reference sequence). The CDR3 nucleotides read TGTGCCAGTAGTAAGGGACGGAGGGTGGAAGAGACCCAGTACTTC. It translates to CASSKGRRVEETQYF.

The chain is built from TRBV21-1 and TRBJ2-7; TRBD2 is taken as the D call from the table, unchecked against the DNA. TRBV21-1 is listed as a pseudogene. There are 17 residues in the CDR3. CDR3: CASSESSTSGGHYEQYF. CDR3 nucleotide sequence: TGTGCCAGCAGCGAAAGTTCGACTAGCGGGGGCCACTACGAGCAGTACTTC.

The chain couples TRBV7-2 to TRBJ1-5; D is uncertain. Germline V lookup: CDR1 SGHTA, CDR2 FQGNSA. The CDR3 loop spans 15 amino acids. V was trimmed by 5 bases and J by 7 bases, leaving 18 bases between them. The CDR3 here is CASSAQVGERQPQHF. For the CDR3, the DNA is TGTGCCAGCAGCGCCCAGGTCGGGGAGAGGCAGCCCCAGCATTTT.

As DNA, the CDR3 is TGTGCCAGCAGCTCGGGACTAGCCTACAATGAGCAGTTCTTC. This codes for CASSSGLAYNEQFF. The chain recombines TRBV7-8 with TRBJ2-1, with 8 bases fitting TRBD2. V lost 4 bases and J lost 2; bases outside the gene matches: 1. CDR1 and CDR2 from the germline V gene are SGHVS and FQNEAQ. This CDR3 is 14 amino acids long.

This clone was observed once. The chain couples TRBV11-3 to TRBJ2-7; tentatively, D is TRBD1 (7 bases). Per germline, CDR1 SGHNT and CDR2 YENEEA. Trimming cost V 6 bases and J 4 bases, with 16 bases left between them. The CDR3 length is 14 residues. CDR3 nucleotide sequence: TGTGCCAGCAGTTCCCGGGACAGCGGGTACGAGCAGTACTTC. This gives the protein CASSSRDSGYEQYF. Supplemented by reference TRBV11-3 and TRBJ2-7, the full variable domain reads EAGVVQSPRYKIIEKKQPVAFWCNPISGHNTLYWYLQNLGQGPELLIRYENEEAVDDSQLPKDRFSAERLKGVDSTLKIQPAELGDSAVYLCASSSRDSGYEQYFGPGTRLTVT.

This sequence joins TRBV7-9 and TRBJ1-1; perhaps TRBD1 as D (6 bases). Germline CDR1 SEHNR, CDR2 FQNEAQ (reference sequence). V dropped 7 bases and J dropped 1 base, with 16 bases sitting between them. This CDR3 has 15 amino acids. The CDR3 DNA follows: TGTGCCAGCAACACCCGGACAGAGGCGAACACTGAAGCTTTCTTT. This sequence encodes CASNTRTEANTEAFF.

The V and J genes are TRBV11-3 and TRBJ2-7, with TRBD1 matching over 7 bases. The germline V gene encodes CDR1 SGHNT and CDR2 YENEEA. V was clipped by 4 bases and J by 6 bases; unmatched bases: 9. The length of the CDR3 is 14 residues. CDR3 coding DNA: TGTGCCAGCAGCTCGTTAGCCAGGGGGATCGAGCAGTACTTC. As protein: CASSSLARGIEQYF.

This clone has only one observation. This sequence joins TRBV5-1 and TRBJ2-7; 9 nucleotides agree with TRBD1. The CDR3 runs 14 residues. Germline V lookup: CDR1 SGHRS, CDR2 YFSETQ. V lost 4 bases and J lost 5; bases outside the gene matches: 7. As DNA, the CDR3 is TGCGCCAGCAGCGAGGGACAGGGAGGTAACGAGCAGTACTTC. Protein product: CASSEGQGGNEQYF. Complete variable domain (other parts from reference TRBV5-1 and TRBJ2-7): KAGVTQTPRYLIKTRGQQVTLSCSPISGHRSVSWYQQTPGQGLQFLFEYFSETQRNKGNFPGRFSGRQFSNSRSEMNVSTLELGDSALYLCASSEGQGGNEQYFGPGTRLTVT.

V usage is TRBV27 and J usage is TRBJ1-4, with D hard to call. Trimming removed 4 bases from V and 8 bases from J, with 23 bases in between. The CDR3 has 17 residues. Per the germline V gene, CDR1 is MNHEY and CDR2 is SMNVEV (reference sequence). The CDR3 DNA is TGTGCCAGCAGTTCCCGACGACGGTGGGCCGGGAGAGAAAAACTGTTTTTT. The encoded protein is CASSSRRRWAGREKLFF.

V and J are TRBV18 and TRBJ1-1, with no clear D. The CDR3 is 13 amino acids. V lost 3 bases and J 1 base, leaving 6 bases between the germline ends. CDR1 KGHSH and CDR2 LQKENI come from the germline V gene. CDR3 sequence (DNA): TGTGCCAGCTCACCGCAGGAGAACACTGAAGCTTTCTTT. Translating gives CASSPQENTEAFF.

A single count supports this clone. The chain links TRBV27 to TRBJ1-1; 9 nucleotides match TRBD1. Germline V lookup: CDR1 MNHEY, CDR2 SMNVEV (reference sequence). The CDR3 loop spans 15 amino acids. The J segment lost 3 bases and the V segment lost 6 bases, leaving 8 bases of the junction unmatched. CDR3: CASRLTDRGYTEAFF. In nucleotides, the CDR3 is TGTGCCAGCAGACTAACTGACAGGGGGTACACTGAAGCTTTCTTT.

Comments on this clone: Other DNA sequences in the sample encode the same CDR3. This chain uses TRBV11-2 with TRBJ1-1; D not resolved. This CDR3 spans 14 amino acids. Trimming took off 2 bases at V and 5 bases at J, with 12 bases between the two ends. Germline CDR1 is SGHAT and CDR2 is FQNNGV. In DNA form, the CDR3 reads TGTGCCAGCAGCTTATATTCCTCTTTGACTGAAGCTTTCTTT. Its translation is CASSLYSSLTEAFF.

This rearrangement joins TRBV6-5 to TRBJ2-7, with a possible D match to TRBD2 (5 bases). The V end lost 2 bases, the J end lost 4 bases, and 15 bases lay between the germline ends. Germline-derived CDR1 and CDR2 are MNHEY and SVGAGI. The CDR3 has 15 residues. In DNA, the CDR3 is TGTGCCAGCAGTTACCGACTAAGCGGAGCTTACGAGCAGTACTTC. It codes for CASSYRLSGAYEQYF.

Regarding this clone: The junction departs from germline at one end; a sequencing error may be responsible. The chain has TRBV6-4 and TRBJ2-7; D is uncertain. The CDR3 runs 13 residues. In germline, CDR1 is MRHNA, CDR2 SNTAGT. The DNA of the CDR3 is TGTGCCGGCAGTGACACAACAGTTCCCGAGCAGTACTTC. This codes for CAGSDTTVPEQYF.

The rearrangement joins TRBV30 to TRBJ2-3; 9 nucleotides align to TRBD1. The V and J ends lost 3 bases and 5 bases, in that order; junction bases with no gene match: 6. Looked up from germline, CDR1 is GTSNPN and CDR2 is SVGIG (reference sequence). The CDR3 is 14 amino acids. In nucleotides, the CDR3 is TGTGCCTGGAGGGGACAGGGTATTATAGATACGCAGTATTTT. This translates into CAWRGQGIIDTQYF.

The chain recombines TRBV6-1 with TRBJ1-5, with D perhaps TRBD1 (6 bases). Germline assignment: CDR1 MNHNS and CDR2 SASEGT. The CDR3 runs to 15 residues. The germline V and J ends were trimmed by 4 bases and 6 bases, with 16 bases remaining between them. CDR3: CASSANTGFSQPQHF. The CDR3 DNA follows: TGTGCCAGCAGTGCGAACACAGGGTTTAGTCAGCCCCAGCATTTT.

The chain is built from TRBV10-3 and TRBJ1-5; a possible D gene is TRBD1 (5 bases). The germline V gene encodes CDR1 ENHRY and CDR2 SYGVKD. The CDR3 consists of 14 residues. Trimming pared 0 bases from V and 9 bases from J, leaving 12 bases between. In DNA form, the CDR3 reads TGTGCCATCAGTGAGTCGACAGTCCATTGGCCCCAGCATTTT. It specifies CAISESTVHWPQHF.

This chain uses TRBV5-6 with TRBJ2-7, with TRBD2 matching 9 bases. V shed 4 bases and J 3 bases; nucleotides not matched to a gene: 8. Germline CDR1 SGHDT, CDR2 YYEEEE. This CDR3 contains 15 residues. The DNA for the CDR3 is TGTGCCAGCAGCCCCTATAGCGGGAGAGACTACGAGCAGTACTTC. It is translated as CASSPYSGRDYEQYF.

This clone was picked up a small number of times. This chain connects TRBV19 to TRBJ2-5, with a possible D match to TRBD1 (6 bases). Trimming left V 7 bases short and J 2 bases short, with 17 bases between. Per germline, CDR1 LNHDA and CDR2 SQIVND (reference sequence). This CDR3 is 15 amino acids long. CDR3 loop: CASKDGRGGQETQYF. The DNA for the CDR3 is TGTGCCAGTAAAGACGGCAGGGGTGGGCAAGAGACCCAGTACTTC. Supplemented by reference TRBV19 and TRBJ2-5, the full variable domain reads DGGITQSPKYLFRKEGQNVTLSCEQNLNHDAMYWYRQDPGQGLRLIYYSQIVNDFQKGDIAEGYSVSREKKESFPLTVTSAQKNPTAFYLCASKDGRGGQETQYFGPGTRLLVL.

This rearrangement joins TRBV5-5 to TRBJ2-3, with 10 bases lining up with TRBD2. The germline gives CDR1 SGHKS, CDR2 YYEKEE (reference sequence). The CDR3 length is 16 residues. V lost 4 bases to trimming and J lost 2 bases; unmatched junction nucleotides: 7. CDR3 region: CASSVVAGGPTDTQYF. Here the CDR3 DNA reads TGTGCCAGCAGCGTGGTAGCGGGAGGTCCCACAGATACGCAGTATTTT.

The chain employs TRBV5-1 and TRBJ2-7, with 7 nucleotides matching TRBD1. The junction had 8 bases not matched to a gene; V was cut back by 5 bases and J by 0 bases. There are 15 residues in the CDR3. Germline-derived CDR1 and CDR2 are SGHRS and YFSETQ. The CDR3 region is CASSSTGIISYEQYF. CDR3 in DNA: TGCGCCAGCAGTTCGACAGGGATCATCTCCTACGAGCAGTACTTC. The full variable domain, with the rest looked up from reference TRBV5-1 and TRBJ2-7, is KAGVTQTPRYLIKTRGQQVTLSCSPISGHRSVSWYQQTPGQGLQFLFEYFSETQRNKGNFPGRFSGRQFSNSRSEMNVSTLELGDSALYLCASSSTGIISYEQYFGPGTRLTVT.

The chain uses TRBV5-1 and TRBJ2-1; D ambiguous. Trimming cost V 4 bases and J 8 bases, with 16 bases left between them. CDR1 and CDR2 from the germline V gene are SGHRS and YFSETQ. CDR3 length: 14 residues. The CDR3 protein is CASSPTTDFDEQFF. In DNA, the CDR3 is TGCGCCAGCAGCCCGACGACTGACTTCGATGAGCAGTTCTTC.

This clone has just one count. This chain connects TRBV7-9 to TRBJ2-7; D gene uncertain. The CDR3 sequence is 11 residues long. Germline CDR1 SEHNR, CDR2 FQNEAQ (reference sequence). V lost 5 bases to trimming and J lost 4 bases, with 6 bases between them. Here the CDR3 DNA reads TGTGCCAGCAGCCTTCAGTACGAGCAGTACTTC. As protein: CASSLQYEQYF.

J is TRBJ2-5 and V is TRBV29-1, with D maybe TRBD1 (6 bases). The CDR3 consists of 11 residues. V gave up 7 bases and J gave up 14 bases, with 20 bases separating them. Germline loops: CDR1 SQVTM, CDR2 ANQGSEA. The CDR3 is CSGLQGVDLYF. The CDR3 bases are TGCAGCGGTCTACAGGGTGTGGACCTATACTTC.

The chain is built from TRBV5-5 and TRBJ1-6; TRBD1 matches 10 bases. The CDR3 loop spans 14 amino acids. CDR1 SGHKS and CDR2 YYEKEE come from the germline V gene (reference sequence). V dropped 3 bases and J dropped 13; count of bases not matched to a gene: 7. The CDR3 region is CASSSGTGVLPLHF. CDR3 nucleotide sequence: TGTGCCAGCAGCTCCGGGACAGGGGTACTTCCCCTCCACTTT.

This chain connects TRBV21-1 to TRBJ1-2; the table names TRBD1, a call not compared with the DNA. TRBV21-1 is recorded as a pseudogene. This CDR3 spans 17 amino acids. The CDR3 spells CASSKEVRKQALYGYTF. Written as DNA, the CDR3 is TGTGCCAGCAGCAAAGAGGTCAGGAAACAGGCCCTTTACGGCTACACCTTC.

This clone showed up just once. The J gene is TRBJ1-1, the V gene TRBV29-1; D unresolved. V dropped 2 bases and J dropped 3 bases, with 7 bases sitting between them. Germline loops: CDR1 SQVTM, CDR2 ANQGSEA. This CDR3 is 12 amino acids long. The CDR3 DNA reads TGCAGCGTTGAAAACAGTTACACTGAAGCTTTCTTT. Translation gives CSVENSYTEAFF.

The genes are TRBV19 and TRBJ2-3; D gene unclear. Trimming removed 8 bases from V and 0 bases from J, with 15 bases in between. CDR1 is LNHDA and CDR2 is SQIVND in the germline V gene (reference sequence). CDR3 length equals 15 residues. The CDR3 is CASARGVLSTDTQYF. The DNA for the CDR3 is TGTGCCAGTGCGAGAGGAGTCCTGAGCACAGATACGCAGTATTTT.

V gene TRBV29-1 combines with J gene TRBJ2-5; possibly TRBD2 for D (6 bases). Germline V gives CDR1 SQVTM, CDR2 ANQGSEA. This CDR3 spans 16 amino acids. CDR3 nucleotides: TGCAGTGTCCTAAAACTAGCATTAGCCGCCGGGGAGACCCAGTACTTC. This sequence encodes CSVLKLALAAGETQYF.

V and J are TRBV27 and TRBJ1-3; perhaps TRBD1 as D (5 bases). The V and J ends lost 6 bases and 0 bases respectively, with 9 bases between them. The CDR3 is 14 residues long. Germline CDR1 reads MNHEY; CDR2 reads SMNVEV (reference sequence). This CDR3 reads CASRGLNSGNTIYF. In DNA form, the CDR3 reads TGTGCCAGCAGGGGACTGAACTCTGGAAACACCATATATTTT.